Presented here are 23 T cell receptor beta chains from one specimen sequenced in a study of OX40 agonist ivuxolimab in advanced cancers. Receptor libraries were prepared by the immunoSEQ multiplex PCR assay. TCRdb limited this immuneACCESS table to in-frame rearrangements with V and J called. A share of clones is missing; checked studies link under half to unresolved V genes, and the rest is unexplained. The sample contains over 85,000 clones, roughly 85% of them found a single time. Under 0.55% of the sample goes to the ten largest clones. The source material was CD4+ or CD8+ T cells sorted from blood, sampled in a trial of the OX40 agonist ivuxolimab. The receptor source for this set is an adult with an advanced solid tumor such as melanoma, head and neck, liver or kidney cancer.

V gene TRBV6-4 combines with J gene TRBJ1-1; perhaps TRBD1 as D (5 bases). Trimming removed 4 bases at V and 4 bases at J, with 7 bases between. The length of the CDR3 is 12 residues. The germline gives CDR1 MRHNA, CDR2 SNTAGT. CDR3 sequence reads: CASSAGGTEAFF. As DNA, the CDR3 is TGTGCCAGCAGTGCGGGGGGCACTGAAGCTTTCTTT.

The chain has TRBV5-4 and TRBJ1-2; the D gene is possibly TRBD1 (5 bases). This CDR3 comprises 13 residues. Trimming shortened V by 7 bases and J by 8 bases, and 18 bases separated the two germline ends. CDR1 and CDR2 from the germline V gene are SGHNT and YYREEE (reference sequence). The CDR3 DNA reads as TGTGCCAGCGCTTTGGACATGGCAAGAGGCTACACCTTC. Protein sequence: CASALDMARGYTF.

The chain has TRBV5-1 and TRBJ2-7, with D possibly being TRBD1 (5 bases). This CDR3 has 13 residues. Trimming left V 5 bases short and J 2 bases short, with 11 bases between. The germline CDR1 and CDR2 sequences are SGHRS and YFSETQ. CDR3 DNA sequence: TGCGCCAGCAGGATCGACAGAACCTACGAGCAGTACTTC. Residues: CASRIDRTYEQYF.

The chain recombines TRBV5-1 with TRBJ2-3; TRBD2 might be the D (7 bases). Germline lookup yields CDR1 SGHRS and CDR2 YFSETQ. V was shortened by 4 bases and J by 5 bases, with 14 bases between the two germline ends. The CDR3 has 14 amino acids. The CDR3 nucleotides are TGCGCCAGCAGCCCTGGGGGGGCTGAAGATACGCAGTATTTT. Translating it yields CASSPGGAEDTQYF.

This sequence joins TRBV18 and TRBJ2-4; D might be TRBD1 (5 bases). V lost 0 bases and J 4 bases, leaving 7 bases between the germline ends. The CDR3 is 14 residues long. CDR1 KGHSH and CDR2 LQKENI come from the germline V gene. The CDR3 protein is CASSPPGAKNIQYF. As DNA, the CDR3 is TGTGCCAGCTCACCACCAGGGGCAAAAAACATTCAGTACTTC.

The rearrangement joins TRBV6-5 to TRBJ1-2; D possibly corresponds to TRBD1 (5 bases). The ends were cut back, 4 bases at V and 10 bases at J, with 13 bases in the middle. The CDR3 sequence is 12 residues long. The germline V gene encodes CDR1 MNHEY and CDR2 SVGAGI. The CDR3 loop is CASSSWGGDYTF. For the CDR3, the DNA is TGTGCCAGCAGTTCCTGGGGAGGGGACTACACCTTC.

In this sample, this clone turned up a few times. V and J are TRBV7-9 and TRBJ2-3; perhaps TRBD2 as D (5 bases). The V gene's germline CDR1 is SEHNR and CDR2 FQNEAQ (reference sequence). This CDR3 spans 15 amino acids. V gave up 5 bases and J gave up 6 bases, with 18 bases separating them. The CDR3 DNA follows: TGTGCCAGCAGCCCCCCCTTTCGGGGTGGGGATACGCAGTATTTT. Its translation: CASSPPFRGGDTQYF.

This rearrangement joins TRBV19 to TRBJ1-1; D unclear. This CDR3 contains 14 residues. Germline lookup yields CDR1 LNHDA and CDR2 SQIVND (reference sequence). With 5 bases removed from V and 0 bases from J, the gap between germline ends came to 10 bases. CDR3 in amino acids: CASSLPRVNTEAFF. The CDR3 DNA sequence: TGTGCCAGTAGTTTACCGCGGGTGAACACTGAAGCTTTCTTT.

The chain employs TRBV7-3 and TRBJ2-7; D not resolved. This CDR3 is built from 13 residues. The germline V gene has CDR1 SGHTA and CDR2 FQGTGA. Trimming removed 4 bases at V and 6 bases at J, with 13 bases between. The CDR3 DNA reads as TGTGCCAGCAGCTCCGGCAAGTCTAGCGAGCAGTACTTC. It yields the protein CASSSGKSSEQYF.

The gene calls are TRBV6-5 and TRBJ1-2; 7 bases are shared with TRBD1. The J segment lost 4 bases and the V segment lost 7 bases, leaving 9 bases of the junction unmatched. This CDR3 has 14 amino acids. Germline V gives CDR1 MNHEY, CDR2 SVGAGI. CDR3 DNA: TGTGCCAGCACCTTACGGACAGGACTCTATGGCTACACCTTC. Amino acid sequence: CASTLRTGLYGYTF.

The CDR3, as DNA: TGTGCCAGTAGATTTAACAGGGGAGGCAATCAGCCCCAGCATTTT. Amino acid sequence: CASRFNRGGNQPQHF. J is TRBJ1-5 and V is TRBV19; 7 bases line up with TRBD1. J gave up 2 bases and V 6 bases, and 7 bases lay outside the gene matches. CDR3 length equals 15 residues. CDR1 is LNHDA, CDR2 SQIVND, per germline (reference sequence).

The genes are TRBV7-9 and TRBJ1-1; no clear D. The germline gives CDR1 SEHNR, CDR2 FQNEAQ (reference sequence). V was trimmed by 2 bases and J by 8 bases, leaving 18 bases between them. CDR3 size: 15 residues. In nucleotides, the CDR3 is TGTGCCAGCAGCTTAATAACCGGGTCTCCCGAGGAAGCTTTCTTT. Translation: CASSLITGSPEEAFF.

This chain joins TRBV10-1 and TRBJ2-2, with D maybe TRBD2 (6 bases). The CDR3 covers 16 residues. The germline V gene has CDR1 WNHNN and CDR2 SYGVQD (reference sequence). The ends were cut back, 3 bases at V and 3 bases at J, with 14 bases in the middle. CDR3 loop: CASSDHRESDTGELFF. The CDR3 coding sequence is TGCGCCAGCAGTGACCACCGGGAGTCCGACACCGGGGAGCTGTTTTTT.

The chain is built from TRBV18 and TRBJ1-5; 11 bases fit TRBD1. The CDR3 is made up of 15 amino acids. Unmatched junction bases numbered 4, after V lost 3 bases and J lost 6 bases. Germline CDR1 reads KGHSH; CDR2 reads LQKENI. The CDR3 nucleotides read TGTGCCAGCTCACCGGGACAGGGGGGCGGTCAGCCCCAGCATTTT. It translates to CASSPGQGGGQPQHF.

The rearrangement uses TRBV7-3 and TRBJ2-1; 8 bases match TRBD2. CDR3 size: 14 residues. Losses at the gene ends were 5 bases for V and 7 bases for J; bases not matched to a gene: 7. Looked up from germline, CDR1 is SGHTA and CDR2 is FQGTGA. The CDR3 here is CASSPGTSLNEQFF. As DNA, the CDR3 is TGTGCCAGCAGCCCCGGGACTAGTCTAAATGAGCAGTTCTTC. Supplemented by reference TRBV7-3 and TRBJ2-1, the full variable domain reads GAGVSQTPSNKVTEKGKYVELRCDPISGHTALYWYRQSLGQGPEFLIYFQGTGAADDSGLPNDRFFAVRPEGSVSTLKIQRTERGDSAVYLCASSPGTSLNEQFFGPGTRLTVL.

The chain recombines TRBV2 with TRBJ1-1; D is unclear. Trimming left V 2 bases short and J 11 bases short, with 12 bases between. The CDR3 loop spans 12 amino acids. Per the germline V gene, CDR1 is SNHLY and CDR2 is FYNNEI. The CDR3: CASSERGILAFF. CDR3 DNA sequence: TGTGCCAGCAGTGAAAGAGGCATTTTGGCTTTCTTT.

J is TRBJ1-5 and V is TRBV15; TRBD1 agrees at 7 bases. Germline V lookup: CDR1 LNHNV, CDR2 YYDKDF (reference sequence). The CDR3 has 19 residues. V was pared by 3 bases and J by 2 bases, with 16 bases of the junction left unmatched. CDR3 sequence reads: CATSRFNPGGLVGNQPQHF. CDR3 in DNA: TGTGCCACCAGCAGGTTCAATCCAGGGGGATTGGTCGGCAATCAGCCCCAGCATTTT.

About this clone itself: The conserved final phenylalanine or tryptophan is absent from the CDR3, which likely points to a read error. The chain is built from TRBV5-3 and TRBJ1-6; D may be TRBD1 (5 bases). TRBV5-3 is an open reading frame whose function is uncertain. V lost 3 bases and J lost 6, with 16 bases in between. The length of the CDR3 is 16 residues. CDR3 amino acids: CARSSSGMCCNSPLHL. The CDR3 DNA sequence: TGTGCCAGAAGCTCCTCAGGGATGTGCTGTAATTCACCCCTCCACCTT.

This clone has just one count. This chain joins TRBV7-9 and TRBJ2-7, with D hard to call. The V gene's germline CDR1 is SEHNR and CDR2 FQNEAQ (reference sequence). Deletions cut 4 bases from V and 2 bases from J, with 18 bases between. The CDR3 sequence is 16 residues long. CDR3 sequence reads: CASSSTQSFVPYEQYF. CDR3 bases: TGTGCCAGCAGCTCCACCCAAAGCTTCGTCCCCTACGAGCAGTACTTC.

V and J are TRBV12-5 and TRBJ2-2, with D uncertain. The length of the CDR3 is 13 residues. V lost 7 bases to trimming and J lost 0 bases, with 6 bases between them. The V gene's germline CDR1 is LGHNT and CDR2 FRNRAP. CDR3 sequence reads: CASVYPNTGELFF. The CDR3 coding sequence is TGTGCTAGTGTGTACCCGAACACCGGGGAGCTGTTTTTT.

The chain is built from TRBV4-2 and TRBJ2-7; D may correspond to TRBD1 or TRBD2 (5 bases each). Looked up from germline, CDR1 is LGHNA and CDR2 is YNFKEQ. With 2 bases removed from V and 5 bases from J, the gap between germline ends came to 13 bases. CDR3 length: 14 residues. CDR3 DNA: TGTGCCAGCAGCCAAAAACTAGTGGGGGACGAGCAGTACTTC. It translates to CASSQKLVGDEQYF.

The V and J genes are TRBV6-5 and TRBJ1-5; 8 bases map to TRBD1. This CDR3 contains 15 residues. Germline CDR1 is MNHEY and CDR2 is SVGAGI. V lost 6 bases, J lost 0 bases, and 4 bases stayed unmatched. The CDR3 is CASSGTGYSNQPQHF. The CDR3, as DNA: TGTGCCAGCAGCGGGACAGGATATAGCAATCAGCCCCAGCATTTT.

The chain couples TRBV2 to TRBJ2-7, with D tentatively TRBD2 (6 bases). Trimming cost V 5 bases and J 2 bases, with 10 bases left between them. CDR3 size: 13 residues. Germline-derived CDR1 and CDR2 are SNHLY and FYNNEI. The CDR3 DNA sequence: TGTGCCAGCAGTTCCGGGAGCGCCTACGAGCAGTACTTC. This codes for CASSSGSAYEQYF.